This TCR beta chain emerged from a study of blood T cell repertoires in COVID-19. On the study more broadly: Sites in the United States, Italy and Spain provided acute and convalescent COVID-19 samples. The analysed material was cDNA or gDNA that came from T cells, B-cell-depleted T cells, or PBMCs.

Concerning this clone: A junction boundary mismatches the germline segment, possibly from a read error.

Original data processing: It was from reference gene primer amplification that nucleated cell counts were estimated. Repertoires were generated with immunoSEQ multiplex PCR, while TCRdb's copy carries only in-frame clones and drops some. V and J calls plus clone size are reproduced from that table; the DNA served to infer D and trimming. The table includes about 81,000 clones, approximately 78% detected once. The CDR3 consists of 16 residues. Germline CDR1 reads KGHSH; CDR2 reads LQKENI. This TCR was sampled from a human donor in a cohort sampled during active COVID-19. The sample taken for sequencing was peripheral blood. This sequence joins TRBV18 and TRBJ1-1, with a weak D call TRBD1 (6 bases). CDR3 sequence: CASSLLPTGLNSEAFF. For the CDR3, the DNA is TGTGCCAGCTCACTTCTTCCGACAGGCCTGAACTCTGAAGCTTTCTTT.